Each of the 25 T cell receptor beta chains below was sequenced from the same sample in a study of cytomegalovirus exposure and HLA in healthy donors. PCR was performed using 60 Vbeta and 13 Jbeta primers. Here immunoSEQ multiplex PCR was the method, and the copy in TCRdb shows in-frame clones only, minus some. This sample carries 55,000 to 70,000 clones, around 62% of them seen once, and the ten largest clones take 15% to 20%. Sequenced sample: PBMCs. These receptors were collected from a middle-aged man in good health and CMV-seropositive.

The J gene is TRBJ2-5, the V gene TRBV18, with 7 bases matching TRBD1. Germline V CDR1 and CDR2: KGHSH, LQKENI. Trimming at V came to 2 bases and at J to 4 bases, leaving 4 bases not matched to a gene. The CDR3 contains 14 residues. Here the CDR3 reads CASSPRQGSETQYF. The DNA for the CDR3 is TGTGCCAGCTCACCAAGACAGGGATCAGAGACCCAGTACTTC.

This clone is a singleton in its sample. The V gene is TRBV5-5, the J gene TRBJ2-2; D uncertain. CDR1 and CDR2 (germline): SGHKS, YYEKEE (reference sequence). V was cut by 0 bases and J by 4 bases, with 7 bases left in between. This CDR3 comprises 14 residues. DNA for the CDR3: TGTGCCAGCAGCTTGGTCGAGGTCACCGGGGAGCTGTTTTTT. It yields the protein CASSLVEVTGELFF.

The genes are TRBV19 and TRBJ2-3, with D maybe TRBD1 (5 bases). Germline V gene sequence: CDR1 LNHDA, CDR2 SQIVND (reference sequence). Trimming left V 3 bases short and J 5 bases short, with 9 bases between. The CDR3 extends over 13 amino acids. The CDR3 region has the DNA TGTGCCAGTAGTATTCAGGGAATAGATACGCAGTATTTT. It yields the protein CASSIQGIDTQYF. Full variable domain (remainder filled in from reference TRBV19 and TRBJ2-3): DGGITQSPKYLFRKEGQNVTLSCEQNLNHDAMYWYRQDPGQGLRLIYYSQIVNDFQKGDIAEGYSVSREKKESFPLTVTSAQKNPTAFYLCASSIQGIDTQYFGPGTRLTVL.

The chain carries TRBV9 and TRBJ1-6, with 10 nucleotides matching TRBD1. The germline gives CDR1 SGDLS, CDR2 YYNGEE. V trimming: 0 bases; J trimming: 14 bases; junction bases outside the gene matches: 17. The CDR3 consists of 18 residues. The CDR3 DNA reads TGTGCCAGCAGCGTAGTAGAGGGGGGAATAGGACAGGGGGTCACCCTCCACTTT. This sequence encodes CASSVVEGGIGQGVTLHF. The whole variable domain, filled in from reference TRBV9 and TRBJ1-6, reads DSGVTQTPKHLITATGQRVTLRCSPRSGDLSVYWYQQSLDQGLQFLIQYYNGEERAKGNILERFSAQQFPDLHSELNLSSLELGDSALYFCASSVVEGGIGQGVTLHFGNGTRLTVT.

The sample holds a few counts of this clone. CDR3 DNA sequence: TGTGCCAGTAGTAGCGGTGGGCTAGCGGGAGCCTACGAGCAGTACTTC. Translation: CASSSGGLAGAYEQYF. The V gene is TRBV19, the J gene TRBJ2-7; TRBD2 aligns across 10 bases. Germline loops: CDR1 LNHDA, CDR2 SQIVND (reference sequence). The V and J ends lost 4 bases and 2 bases, in that order; junction bases with no gene match: 8. This CDR3 contains 16 residues.

This rearrangement joins TRBV7-8 to TRBJ1-2; maybe TRBD1 (5 bases). This CDR3 has 14 residues. Germline V CDR1 and CDR2: SGHVS, FQNEAQ. V lost 5 bases to trimming and J lost 1 base, with 11 bases between them. DNA for the CDR3: TGTGCCAGCAGCGCGGACACCTTTAACTATGGCTACACCTTC. Residues: CASSADTFNYGYTF.

In this sample, this clone turned up once. This sequence joins TRBV18 and TRBJ2-7; possible D gene TRBD2, 6 bases. Germline loops: CDR1 KGHSH, CDR2 LQKENI. This CDR3 is 16 amino acids long. Trimming pared 4 bases from V and 0 bases from J, leaving 16 bases between. In DNA, the CDR3 is TGTGCCAGCTCACTAGGATCCGGGACTCTCTCCTACGAGCAGTACTTC. Amino acids: CASSLGSGTLSYEQYF.

V gene TRBV15 combines with J gene TRBJ2-3; 9 bases map to TRBD2. The V segment lost 0 bases and the J segment 2 bases; nucleotides outside the gene matches: 9. The CDR3 is 18 amino acids. Germline CDR1 is LNHNV and CDR2 is YYDKDF (reference sequence). In DNA form, the CDR3 reads TGTGCCACCAGCAGAGAACTCATAGCGGGAGACCACACAGATACGCAGTATTTT. This codes for CATSRELIAGDHTDTQYF.

As DNA, the CDR3 is TGCAGTGCTAGAGACAACTACGAGCAGTACTTC. Encoded protein: CSARDNYEQYF. The chain has TRBV20-1 and TRBJ2-7; D is undetermined. The germline V gene has CDR1 DFQATT and CDR2 SNEGSKA (reference sequence). The CDR3 contains 11 residues. The ends were cut back, 0 bases at V and 3 bases at J, with 3 bases in the middle.

The gene calls are TRBV2 and TRBJ2-7, with TRBD2 matching over 14 bases. V trimming: 5 bases; J trimming: 2 bases; junction bases outside the gene matches: 2. Germline V gives CDR1 SNHLY, CDR2 FYNNEI. This CDR3 spans 15 amino acids. This CDR3 reads CASSRLAGGTYEQYF. The CDR3 nucleotides are TGTGCCAGCAGTCGACTAGCGGGGGGGACCTACGAGCAGTACTTC.

This clone was observed a few times. The chain employs TRBV25-1 and TRBJ2-2; 7 bases are a match to TRBD1. After removal of 8 bases from V and 5 bases from J, the junction contained 8 bases not matched to a gene. CDR3 size: 14 residues. Germline V lookup: CDR1 MGHDK, CDR2 SYGVNS. The CDR3 sequence is CASRGGAGTGELFF. For the CDR3, the DNA is TGTGCCAGCCGAGGGGGCGCCGGTACCGGGGAGCTGTTTTTT.

The CDR3 nucleotides are TGCGCCAGCAGCCAAGAAACGGCGGGGGCATTCTACGAGCAGTACTTC. Encoded protein: CASSQETAGAFYEQYF. The V and J genes are TRBV4-1 and TRBJ2-7; weak D call: TRBD2 (7 bases). This CDR3 contains 16 residues. Germline V gives CDR1 MGHRA, CDR2 YSYEKL. V was shortened by 0 bases and J by 3 bases, with 15 bases between the two germline ends.

The CDR3 spells CASSLLGQLFYEQYF. For the CDR3, the DNA is TGTGCCAGCAGCTTGTTGGGACAGCTATTCTACGAGCAGTACTTC. V gene TRBV5-6 combines with J gene TRBJ2-7; 7 bases line up with TRBD1. The CDR3 extends over 15 amino acids. Trimming at V came to 1 base and at J to 3 bases, leaving 7 bases not matched to a gene. Germline-derived CDR1 and CDR2 are SGHDT and YYEEEE.

The chain combines TRBV4-1 with TRBJ2-1; 7 nucleotides line up with TRBD1. CDR3 length equals 15 residues. Germline CDR1 reads MGHRA; CDR2 reads YSYEKL. The trim removed 1 base at V and 8 bases at J, leaving 8 bases unmatched. As DNA, the CDR3 is TGCGCCAGCAGCCAAGTGACAGGGAGAAGGGATGAGCAGTTCTTC. Translation gives CASSQVTGRRDEQFF.

The CDR3 here is CASSLGGQGYTF. CDR3 nucleotide sequence: TGTGCCAGTAGTCTGGGGGGGCAGGGCTACACCTTC. This chain connects TRBV19 to TRBJ1-2; tentatively, D is TRBD1 (6 bases). Trimming stripped 5 bases from V and 8 bases from J, with 12 bases between. This CDR3 spans 12 amino acids. Germline lookup yields CDR1 LNHDA and CDR2 SQIVND (reference sequence).

This clone was seen only once. The rearrangement uses TRBV4-1 and TRBJ2-3; D is unresolved. CDR1 and CDR2 from the germline V gene are MGHRA and YSYEKL. The CDR3 has 13 residues. Deletions cut 11 bases from V and 3 bases from J, with 15 bases between. CDR3 residues: CAGSSLGTDTQYF. CDR3 DNA: TGCGCCGGCTCGAGTCTAGGAACAGATACGCAGTATTTT.

The chain carries TRBV6-5 and TRBJ2-3, with D perhaps matching TRBD2 (5 bases). V was cut by 2 bases and J by 3 bases, with 9 bases left in between. CDR1 MNHEY and CDR2 SVGAGI come from the germline V gene. CDR3 length: 14 residues. The CDR3, as DNA: TGTGCCAGCAGTTACGGACGGGATACAGATACGCAGTATTTT. This encodes CASSYGRDTDTQYF.

In its sample, this clone was seen once. This chain links TRBV11-2 with TRBJ2-5, with TRBD2 matching 8 bases. CDR3 length equals 15 residues. Trimming removed 2 bases from V and 5 bases from J; junction bases left unmatched: 7. In germline, CDR1 is SGHAT, CDR2 FQNNGV. CDR3: CASSLRGGRYETQYF. The CDR3 DNA reads as TGTGCCAGCAGCTTAAGGGGCGGGAGGTATGAGACCCAGTACTTC. Filled out from reference TRBV11-2 and TRBJ2-5, the complete variable domain reads EAGVAQSPRYKIIEKRQSVAFWCNPISGHATLYWYQQILGQGPKLLIQFQNNGVVDDSQLPKDRFSAERLKGVDSTLKIQPAKLEDSAVYLCASSLRGGRYETQYFGPGTRLLVL.

The chain has TRBV19 and TRBJ2-1; D unclear. This CDR3 has 12 amino acids. Deletions cut 3 bases from V and 7 bases from J, with 7 bases between. Germline loops: CDR1 LNHDA, CDR2 SQIVND (reference sequence). The DNA for the CDR3 is TGTGCCAGTAGTATCCGGGTGAATGAGCAGTTCTTC. Translated: CASSIRVNEQFF.

J is TRBJ1-2 and V is TRBV7-3; 7 positions match TRBD1. CDR1 SGHTA and CDR2 FQGTGA come from the germline V gene. This CDR3 is 13 amino acids long. Trimming at V came to 4 bases and at J to 3 bases, leaving 2 bases not matched to a gene. The CDR3 loop reads CASSSTGDYGYTF. The CDR3 coding sequence is TGTGCCAGCAGCTCCACAGGGGACTATGGCTACACCTTC.

The genes are TRBV2 and TRBJ2-5, with 8 bases identical to TRBD1. This CDR3 spans 14 amino acids. Looked up from germline, CDR1 is SNHLY and CDR2 is FYNNEI. Trimming took 4 bases from V and 3 from J; bases not matched to a gene: 4. The DNA of the CDR3 is TGTGCCAGCAGTGTTTCGGACAGGGAAGAGACCCAGTACTTC. Translating gives CASSVSDREETQYF.

This rearrangement joins TRBV5-8 to TRBJ2-7; 10 nucleotides match TRBD2. Germline V gives CDR1 SGHTS, CDR2 YDEGEE. The junction had 12 bases not matched to a gene; V was cut back by 4 bases and J by 5 bases. CDR3 length: 16 residues. The CDR3 reads CASSRRPGLASDEQYF. Here the CDR3 DNA reads TGTGCCAGCAGCCGTAGACCGGGACTAGCGTCTGACGAGCAGTACTTC.

The rearrangement links TRBV7-9 to TRBJ2-2; TRBD1 matches 9 bases. Looked up from germline, CDR1 is SEHNR and CDR2 is FQNEAQ (reference sequence). CDR3 length: 18 residues. Trimming cost V 5 bases and J 5 bases; bases outside gene matches: 15. The CDR3 protein is CASSKSPQGALRTGELFF. In DNA form, the CDR3 reads TGTGCCAGCAGCAAAAGCCCACAGGGGGCCCTTCGGACCGGGGAGCTGTTTTTT.

This chain joins TRBV6-6 and TRBJ2-1; weak D call: TRBD1 (6 bases). V gave up 0 bases and J gave up 15 bases, with 18 bases separating them. CDR1 and CDR2 from the germline V gene are MNHNY and SVGAGI (reference sequence). The CDR3 is made up of 14 amino acids. The CDR3 here is CASSYSRGAVDRFF. CDR3 nucleotide sequence: TGTGCCAGCAGTTACTCCAGGGGAGCGGTAGATAGGTTCTTC.

The V gene is TRBV6-6, the J gene TRBJ2-2, with D perhaps matching TRBD1 (6 bases). Germline assignment: CDR1 MNHNY and CDR2 SVGAGI (reference sequence). The CDR3 is 15 amino acids. With 6 bases removed from V and 6 bases from J, the gap between germline ends came to 17 bases. DNA for the CDR3: TGTGCCAGCAGAGGGGGAAGTATCGTGGCCGGGGAGCTGTTTTTT. Translated: CASRGGSIVAGELFF.